This T cell receptor beta chain appears in the sequencing data of a study of shared clonotypes between healthy human individuals. Study information: CD4 naive and CD4 memory each took three plates per donor, while CD8 naive took two and CD8 memory one.

Some clones are missing from TCRdb's copy, which holds only in-frame ones; the method was immunoSEQ multiplex PCR. Among approximately 2,000,000 clones listed, around 90% were seen once. CDR3 length: 15 amino acids. Germline lookup yields CDR1 SGHAT and CDR2 FQNNGV. After removal of 4 bases from V and 4 bases from J, the junction contained 8 bases not matched to a gene. The source is a man between 18 and 35 years old in good health. Some clones in this sample may be carry-over from other donors' samples. The sample comprised naive CD4+ T cells from PBMCs. The subset is: CD45RA+ positively selected. This sequence joins TRBV11-2 and TRBJ2-3, with TRBD1 matching 7 bases. As DNA, the CDR3 is TGTGCCAGCAGCTACAGAGGGGGCGGTGCAGATACGCAGTATTTT. This sequence encodes CASSYRGGGADTQYF.